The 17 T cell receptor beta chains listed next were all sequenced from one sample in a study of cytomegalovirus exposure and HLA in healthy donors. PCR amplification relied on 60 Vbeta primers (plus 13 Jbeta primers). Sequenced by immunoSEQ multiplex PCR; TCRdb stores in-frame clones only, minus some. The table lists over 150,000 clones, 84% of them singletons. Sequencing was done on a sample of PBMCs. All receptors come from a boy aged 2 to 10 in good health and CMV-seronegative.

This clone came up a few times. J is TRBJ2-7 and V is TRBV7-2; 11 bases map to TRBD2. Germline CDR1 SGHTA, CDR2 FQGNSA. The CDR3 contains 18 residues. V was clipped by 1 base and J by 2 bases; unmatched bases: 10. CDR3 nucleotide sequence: TGTGCCAGCAGCTTAGTATCTAGCGGGAGGACAACTCCCTACGAGCAGTACTTC. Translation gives CASSLVSSGRTTPYEQYF. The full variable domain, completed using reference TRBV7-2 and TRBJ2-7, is GAGVSQSPSNKVTEKGKDVELRCDPISGHTALYWYRQSLGQGLEFLIYFQGNSAPDKSGLPSDRFSAERTGGSVSTLTIQRTQQEDSAVYLCASSLVSSGRTTPYEQYFGPGTRLTVT.

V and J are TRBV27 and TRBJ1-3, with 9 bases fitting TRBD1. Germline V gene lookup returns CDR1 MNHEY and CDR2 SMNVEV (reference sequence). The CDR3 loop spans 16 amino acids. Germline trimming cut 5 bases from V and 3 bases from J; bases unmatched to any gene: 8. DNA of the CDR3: TGTGCCAGCAGTCCGTTCGGACAGGGGTATGGAAACACCATATATTTT. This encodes CASSPFGQGYGNTIYF.

This CDR3 is CSVVTSGKAYNEQFF. CDR3 DNA sequence: TGCAGCGTTGTAACTAGCGGTAAAGCGTACAATGAGCAGTTCTTC. The chain is built from TRBV29-1 and TRBJ2-1; 8 nucleotides align to TRBD2. CDR3 size: 15 residues. The V segment lost 4 bases and the J segment 4 bases; nucleotides outside the gene matches: 9. Germline V gives CDR1 SQVTM, CDR2 ANQGSEA.

The CDR3 DNA reads as TGTGCCAGCAGTTTCAGTGACAGGGATCAAGAGACCCAGTACTTC. Translated: CASSFSDRDQETQYF. The chain uses TRBV28 and TRBJ2-5; 7 bases are shared with TRBD1. The V gene's germline CDR1 is MDHEN and CDR2 SYDVKM. The V gene end was trimmed by 3 bases and the J gene end by 2 bases; junction bases not matched to a gene: 6. CDR3 length: 15 residues.

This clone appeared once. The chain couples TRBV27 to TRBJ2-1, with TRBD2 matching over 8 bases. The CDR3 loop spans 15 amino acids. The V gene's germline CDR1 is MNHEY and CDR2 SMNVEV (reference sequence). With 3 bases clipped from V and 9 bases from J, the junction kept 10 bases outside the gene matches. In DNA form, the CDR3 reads TGTGCCAGCAGTTTCCTGGGACTAGGTCGGCTTGAGCAGTTCTTC. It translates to CASSFLGLGRLEQFF.

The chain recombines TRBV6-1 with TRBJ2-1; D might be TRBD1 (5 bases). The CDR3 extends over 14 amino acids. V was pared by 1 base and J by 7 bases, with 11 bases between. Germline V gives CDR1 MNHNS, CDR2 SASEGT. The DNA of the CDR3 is TGTGCCAGCAGTGAAGGTAACCAGGGAAATGAGCAGTTCTTC. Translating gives CASSEGNQGNEQFF.

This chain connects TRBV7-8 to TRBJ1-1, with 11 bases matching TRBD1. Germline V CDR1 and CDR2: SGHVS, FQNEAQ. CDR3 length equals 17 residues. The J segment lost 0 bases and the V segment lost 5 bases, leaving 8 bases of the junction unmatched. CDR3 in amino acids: CASSPRTGGSMNTEAFF. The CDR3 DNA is TGTGCCAGCAGCCCTCGGACAGGGGGCTCCATGAACACTGAAGCTTTCTTT.

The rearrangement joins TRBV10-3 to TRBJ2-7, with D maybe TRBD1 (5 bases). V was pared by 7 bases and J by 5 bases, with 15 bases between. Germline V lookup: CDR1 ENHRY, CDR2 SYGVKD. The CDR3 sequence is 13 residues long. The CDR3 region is CAINEGVVNEQYF. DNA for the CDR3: TGTGCCATCAACGAAGGGGTTGTCAACGAGCAGTACTTC.

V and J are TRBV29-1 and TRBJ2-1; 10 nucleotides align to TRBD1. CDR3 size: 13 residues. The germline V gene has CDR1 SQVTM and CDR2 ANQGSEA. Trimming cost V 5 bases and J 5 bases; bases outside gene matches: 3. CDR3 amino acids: CSVRTGGDNEQFF. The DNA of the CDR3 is TGCAGCGTTCGGACAGGGGGGGACAATGAGCAGTTCTTC.

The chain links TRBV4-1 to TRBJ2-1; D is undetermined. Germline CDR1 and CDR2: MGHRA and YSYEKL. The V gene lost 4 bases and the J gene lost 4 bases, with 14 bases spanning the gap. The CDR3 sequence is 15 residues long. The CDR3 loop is CASSLHLNLYNEQFF. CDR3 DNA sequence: TGCGCCAGCAGCCTTCACCTCAACCTATACAATGAGCAGTTCTTC.

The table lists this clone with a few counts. CDR3 in DNA: TGTGCCAGCAGCCAAAGGACAGGGGTCGGCTACACCTTC. This gives the protein CASSQRTGVGYTF. The rearrangement uses TRBV4-2 and TRBJ1-2; 9 positions agree with TRBD1. Losses at the gene ends were 2 bases for V and 8 bases for J; bases not matched to a gene: 3. The CDR3 is 13 residues long. In germline, CDR1 is LGHNA, CDR2 YNFKEQ.

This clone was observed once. CDR3 nucleotide sequence: TGTGCCAGCCGGGCGGACAGGAGAGCCTACGAGCAGTACTTC. Amino acid sequence: CASRADRRAYEQYF. V is TRBV5-4 and J is TRBJ2-7; 7 positions agree with TRBD1. The CDR3 length is 14 residues. The germline CDR1 and CDR2 sequences are SGHNT and YYREEE (reference sequence). V trimming: 7 bases; J trimming: 2 bases; junction bases outside the gene matches: 9.

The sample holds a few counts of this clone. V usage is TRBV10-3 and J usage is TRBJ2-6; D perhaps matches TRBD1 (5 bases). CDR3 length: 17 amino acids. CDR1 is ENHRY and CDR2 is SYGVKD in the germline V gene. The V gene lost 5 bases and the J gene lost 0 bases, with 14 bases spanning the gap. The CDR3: CAISRTSGSSGANVLTF. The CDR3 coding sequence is TGTGCCATCAGTAGAACCTCAGGGTCCTCTGGGGCCAACGTCCTGACTTTC.

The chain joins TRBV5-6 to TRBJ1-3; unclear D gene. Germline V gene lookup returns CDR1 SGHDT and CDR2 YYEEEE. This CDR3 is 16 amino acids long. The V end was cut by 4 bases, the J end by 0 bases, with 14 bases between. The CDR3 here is CASSRPGVISGNTIYF. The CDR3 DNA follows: TGTGCCAGCAGCAGACCGGGAGTTATCTCTGGAAACACCATATATTTT.

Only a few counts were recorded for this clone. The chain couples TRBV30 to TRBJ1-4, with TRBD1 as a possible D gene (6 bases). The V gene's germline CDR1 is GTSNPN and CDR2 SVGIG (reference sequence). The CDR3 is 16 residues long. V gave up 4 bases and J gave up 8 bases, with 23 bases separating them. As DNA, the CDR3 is TGTGCCTGGACTCGAAGGGGGGGCCCTTTCCGGGAAAAACTGTTTTTT. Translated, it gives CAWTRRGGPFREKLFF.

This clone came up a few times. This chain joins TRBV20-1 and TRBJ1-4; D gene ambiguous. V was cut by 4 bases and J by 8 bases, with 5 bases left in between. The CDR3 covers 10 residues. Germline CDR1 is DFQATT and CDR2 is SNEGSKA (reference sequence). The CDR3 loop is CSAIQEKLFF. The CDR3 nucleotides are TGCAGTGCTATTCAGGAAAAACTGTTTTTT.

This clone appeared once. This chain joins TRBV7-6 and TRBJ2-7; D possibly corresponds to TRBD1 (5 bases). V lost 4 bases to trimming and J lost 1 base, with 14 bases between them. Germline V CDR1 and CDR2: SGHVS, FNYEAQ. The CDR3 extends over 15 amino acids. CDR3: CASSSFTGTSYEQYF. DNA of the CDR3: TGTGCCAGCAGCTCCTTTACAGGAACTTCCTACGAGCAGTACTTC.